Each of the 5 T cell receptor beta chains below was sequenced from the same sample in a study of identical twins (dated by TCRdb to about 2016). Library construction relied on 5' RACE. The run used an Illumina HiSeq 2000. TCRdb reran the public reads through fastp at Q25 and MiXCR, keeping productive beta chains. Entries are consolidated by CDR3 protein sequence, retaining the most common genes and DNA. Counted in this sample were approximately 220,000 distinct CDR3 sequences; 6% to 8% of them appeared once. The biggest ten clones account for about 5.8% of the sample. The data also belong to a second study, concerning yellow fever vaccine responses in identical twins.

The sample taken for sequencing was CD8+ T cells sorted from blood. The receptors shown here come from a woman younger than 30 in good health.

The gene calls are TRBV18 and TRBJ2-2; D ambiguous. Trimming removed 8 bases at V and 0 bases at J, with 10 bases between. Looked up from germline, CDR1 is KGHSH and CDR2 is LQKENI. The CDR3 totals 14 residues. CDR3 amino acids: CASGVRTNTGELFF. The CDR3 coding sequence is TGTGCCAGCGGCGTACGAACGAACACCGGGGAGCTGTTTTTT.

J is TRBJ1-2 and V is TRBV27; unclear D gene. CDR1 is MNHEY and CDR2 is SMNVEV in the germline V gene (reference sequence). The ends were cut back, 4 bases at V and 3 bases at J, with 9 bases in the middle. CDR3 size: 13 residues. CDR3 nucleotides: TGTGCCAGCAGTTCTGACGGGCACTATGGCTACACCTTC. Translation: CASSSDGHYGYTF.

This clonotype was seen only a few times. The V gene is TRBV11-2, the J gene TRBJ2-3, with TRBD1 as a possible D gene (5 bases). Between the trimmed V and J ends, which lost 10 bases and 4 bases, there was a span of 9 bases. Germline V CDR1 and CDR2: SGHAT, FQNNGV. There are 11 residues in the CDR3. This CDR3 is CATRVADTQYF. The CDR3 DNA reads TGTGCCACCAGGGTTGCAGATACGCAGTATTTT.

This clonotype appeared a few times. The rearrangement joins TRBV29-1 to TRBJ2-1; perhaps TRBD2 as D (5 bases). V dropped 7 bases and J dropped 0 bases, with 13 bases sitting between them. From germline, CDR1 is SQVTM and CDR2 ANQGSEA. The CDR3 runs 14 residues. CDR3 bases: TGCAGCGCTGGACTTGAAAGCTCCTACAATGAGCAGTTCTTC. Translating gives CSAGLESSYNEQFF.

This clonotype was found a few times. The CDR3 region has the DNA TGTGCCATCAGGACCGGGACAGGGAGCTCCTACGAGCAGTACGTC. Translation gives CAIRTGTGSSYEQYV. J is TRBJ2-7 and V is TRBV10-3; 9 nucleotides align to TRBD1. J was trimmed by 0 bases and V by 6 bases; bases with no gene match: 6. Germline V gene lookup returns CDR1 ENHRY and CDR2 SYGVKD. The CDR3 runs to 15 residues.